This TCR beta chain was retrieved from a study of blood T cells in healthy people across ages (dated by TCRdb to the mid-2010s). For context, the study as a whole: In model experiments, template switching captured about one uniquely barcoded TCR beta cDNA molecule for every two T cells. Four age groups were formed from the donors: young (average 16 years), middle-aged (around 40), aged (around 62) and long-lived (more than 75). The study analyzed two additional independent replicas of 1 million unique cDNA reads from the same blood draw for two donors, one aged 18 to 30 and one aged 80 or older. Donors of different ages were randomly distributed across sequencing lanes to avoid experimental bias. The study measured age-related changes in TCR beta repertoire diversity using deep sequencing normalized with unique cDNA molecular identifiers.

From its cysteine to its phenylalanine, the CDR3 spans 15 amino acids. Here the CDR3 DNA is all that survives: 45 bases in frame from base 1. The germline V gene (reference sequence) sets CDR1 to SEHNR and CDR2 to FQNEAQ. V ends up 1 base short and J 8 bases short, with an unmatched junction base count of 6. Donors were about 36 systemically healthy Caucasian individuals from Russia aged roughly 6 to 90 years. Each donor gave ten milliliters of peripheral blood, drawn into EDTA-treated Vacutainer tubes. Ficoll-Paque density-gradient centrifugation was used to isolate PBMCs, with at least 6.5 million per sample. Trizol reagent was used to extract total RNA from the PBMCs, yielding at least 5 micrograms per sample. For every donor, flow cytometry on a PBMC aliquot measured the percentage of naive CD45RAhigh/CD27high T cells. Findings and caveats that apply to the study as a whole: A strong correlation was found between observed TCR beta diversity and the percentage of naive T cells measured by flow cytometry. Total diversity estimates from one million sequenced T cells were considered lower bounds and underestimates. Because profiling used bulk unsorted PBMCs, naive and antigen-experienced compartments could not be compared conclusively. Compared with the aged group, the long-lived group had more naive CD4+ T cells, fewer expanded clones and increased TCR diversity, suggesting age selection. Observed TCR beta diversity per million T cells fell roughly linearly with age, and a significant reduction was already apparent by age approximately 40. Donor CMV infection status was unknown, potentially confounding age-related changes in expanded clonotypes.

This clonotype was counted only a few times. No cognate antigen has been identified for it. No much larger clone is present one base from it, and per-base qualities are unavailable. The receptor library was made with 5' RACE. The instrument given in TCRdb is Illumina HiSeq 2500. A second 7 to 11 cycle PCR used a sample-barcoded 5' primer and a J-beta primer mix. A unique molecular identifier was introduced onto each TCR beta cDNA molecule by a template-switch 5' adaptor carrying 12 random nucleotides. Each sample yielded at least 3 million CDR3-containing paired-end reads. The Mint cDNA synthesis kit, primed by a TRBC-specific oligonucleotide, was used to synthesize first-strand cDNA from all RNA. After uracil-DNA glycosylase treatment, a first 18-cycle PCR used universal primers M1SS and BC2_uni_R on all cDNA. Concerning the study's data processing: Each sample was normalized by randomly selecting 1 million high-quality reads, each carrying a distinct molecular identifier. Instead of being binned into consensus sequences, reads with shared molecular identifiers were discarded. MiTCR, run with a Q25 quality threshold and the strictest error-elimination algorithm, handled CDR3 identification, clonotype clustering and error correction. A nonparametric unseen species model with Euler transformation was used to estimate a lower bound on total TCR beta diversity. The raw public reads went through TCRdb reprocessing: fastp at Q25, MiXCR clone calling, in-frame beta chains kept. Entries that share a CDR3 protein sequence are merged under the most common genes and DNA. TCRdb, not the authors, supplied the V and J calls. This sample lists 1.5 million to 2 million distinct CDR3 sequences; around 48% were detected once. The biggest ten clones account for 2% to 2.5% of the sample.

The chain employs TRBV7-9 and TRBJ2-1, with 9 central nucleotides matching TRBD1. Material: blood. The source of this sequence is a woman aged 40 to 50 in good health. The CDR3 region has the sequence CASSLGTGETHEQFF. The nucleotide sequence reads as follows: TGTGCCAGCAGCTTAGGGACAGGGGAAACCCATGAGCAGTTCTTC. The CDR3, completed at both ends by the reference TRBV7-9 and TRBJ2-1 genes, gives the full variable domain DTGVSQNPRHKITKRGQNVTFRCDPISEHNRLYWYRQTLGQGPEFLTYFQNEAQLEKSRLLSDRFSAERPKGSFSTLEIQRTEQGDSAMYLCASSLGTGETHEQFFGPGTRLTVL.